The clone carrying this TCR beta chain was seen a handful of times. TCRdb called the RACE reads again in MiXCR, with one record for every CDR3 protein. This sample has roughly 70,000 distinct CDR3 sequences, with approximately 29% found just once. The entry originates in a study of human T cells and chemical hapten exposure. Overall study: During the roughly 25-week study period, patients had diphenylcyclopropenone applied to the scalp every week. Minor volume differences among pooled libraries chiefly drove per-sample TCR yield variation.

Time point reported: patch test 1, 2 weeks after DPC sensitization. Treatment: therapeutic diphenylcyclopropenone sensitization with weekly scalp DPC. The TCR was taken from a man aged 35-49 years with alopecia areata. Some clones in this sample may be carry-over from other donors' samples. Here the sequenced sample was whole blood, taken in connection with sensitization to the hapten diphenylcyclopropenone (DPC).

The CDR3 region has the DNA TGTGCCAGCAGCCAGACAGGGGCTGGGGCCAACGTCCTGACTTTC. It yields the protein CASSQTGAGANVLTF. The chain couples TRBV14 to TRBJ2-6, with 8 bases identical to TRBD1. The CDR3 is 15 residues long. From germline, CDR1 is SGHDN and CDR2 FVKESK. V dropped 3 bases and J dropped 2; count of bases not matched to a gene: 0.